This is a list of T cell receptor beta chains from one sample in a study of regulatory T cells in long-lasting Graves disease. One entry per CDR3 protein results from TCRdb running MiXCR on the multiplex PCR reads. Among just over 600,000 distinct CDR3 sequences listed, 16% were seen once. Another study also made use of these data, one on T cells in Graves' hyperthyroidism and ophthalmopathy.

Sample: peripheral blood mononuclear cells (PBMCs), taken at new diagnosis, from a patient treated with antithyroid drugs. These receptors all stem from a woman in her 30s with Graves disease. Each CDR3 is given with its conserved first and last residue. A D gene is named only where the DNA matches it firmly. Some rows have no size entry. The others give once, few or many, or a class for an expanded clone.

d_gene	j_gene	v_gene	len	abundance	CDR3aa	CDR3nt
NA	TRBJ1-5	TRBV7-2	14	many	CASSYGLPVQPQHF	TGTGCCAGCAGCTACGGACTCCCCGTTCAGCCCCAGCATTTT
NA	TRBJ2-3	TRBV30	14	few	CAWSRLAITDTQYF	TGTGCCTGGAGTCGCTTGGCTATCACAGATACGCAGTATTTT
TRBD1	TRBJ1-2	TRBV5-1	17	many	CASSFRDSLQANYGYTF	TGCGCCAGCAGCTTCCGGGACAGCTTACAAGCTAACTATGGCTACACCTTC
TRBD2	TRBJ2-7	TRBV12-3/TRBV12-4	14	many	CASGRLAGVDEQYF	TGTGCCAGCGGGCGACTAGCGGGAGTAGACGAGCAGTACTTC
TRBD1	TRBJ2-1	TRBV12-3/TRBV12-4	13	many	CASSFQGANEQFF	TGTGCCAGCAGTTTCCAGGGGGCAAATGAGCAGTTCTTC
NA	TRBJ1-1	TRBV30	15	many	CAWSHLEKVNTEAFF	TGTGCCTGGAGCCACCTTGAGAAGGTCAACACTGAAGCTTTCTTT
NA	TRBJ2-7	TRBV12-3/TRBV12-4	14	many	CASSSTTDSSEQYF	TGTGCCAGCAGTTCCACGACCGATTCTTCCGAGCAGTACTTC
TRBD2	TRBJ2-1	TRBV9	13	few	CASSVVTSVEQFF	TGTGCCAGCAGCGTAGTTACTAGCGTTGAGCAGTTCTTC
NA	TRBJ2-1	TRBV7-3	18	NA	CASSERQFGVALTNEQFF	TGTGCCAGCAGCGAAAGACAGTTCGGGGTAGCCTTAACGAATGAGCAGTTCTTC
TRBD2	TRBJ2-3	TRBV30	14	few	CAWRVGGGGDTQYF	TGTGCCTGGAGAGTCGGCGGCGGGGGAGATACGCAGTATTTT
NA	TRBJ1-1	TRBV6-1	14	NA	CASNEDRRNTEAFF	TGTGCCAGCAACGAGGACAGACGGAACACTGAAGCTTTCTTT
NA	TRBJ2-3	TRBV29-1	14	NA	CSVEPGSGADTQYF	TGCAGCGTCGAACCGGGCTCTGGCGCAGATACGCAGTATTTT
TRBD1	TRBJ2-7	TRBV29-1	16	NA	CSVELRGTGGLYEQYF	TGCAGCGTTGAACTCAGGGGGACAGGGGGTTTGTACGAGCAGTACTTC
NA	TRBJ2-5	TRBV5-1	13	NA	CASGSMYQETQYF	TGCGCCAGCGGCTCGATGTACCAAGAGACCCAGTACTTC
NA	TRBJ1-5	TRBV7-8	12	few	CASSLGYGTQHF	TGTGCCAGCAGCTTAGGGTACGGTACCCAGCATTTT
NA	TRBJ1-4	TRBV29-1	13	few	CSVAAPTNEKLFF	TGCAGCGTCGCAGCACCAACTAATGAAAAACTGTTTTTT
TRBD1	TRBJ1-5	TRBV12-3/TRBV12-4	16	many	CASTRTGGAGAQPQHF	TGTGCCAGCACCAGGACAGGGGGCGCCGGGGCTCAGCCCCAGCATTTT
TRBD2	TRBJ2-4	TRBV27	16	many	CASSPGRLAGENIQYF	TGTGCCAGCAGCCCTGGGAGGCTAGCGGGTGAAAACATTCAGTACTTC